One and the same sample provided the 5 T cell receptor beta chains below, sequenced in a study of metastatic and nonmetastatic thyroid tumors (TCRdb year 2020). No treatment had been received by any patient before thyroid surgery. The method behind the library was PCR. Data came from an Illumina HiSeq 4000. TCRdb's own reprocessing of the public reads used fastp at Q25 and MiXCR and kept productive beta chains. The sample table lists about 40,000 clones, 15% to 20% of them with a count of one. The top ten constitute around 4% of the sample. The sequenced sample consisted of blood. Receptors were obtained from a female donor with papillary thyroid cancer or a benign thyroid nodule (not recorded which). Some clones in this sample may be carry-over from other donors' samples.

This clone occurred many times. This chain links TRBV11-2 with TRBJ2-3; D remains unclear. The CDR3 runs 16 residues. Trimming stripped 7 bases from V and 1 base from J, with 18 bases between. The germline CDR1 and CDR2 sequences are SGHAT and FQNNGV. The CDR3 nucleotides are TGTGCCAGCACCTCTCTAGGTGGAGTAGGCACAGATACGCAGTATTTT. This gives the protein CASTSLGGVGTDTQYF.

This clone has a count of ten or more. The V gene is TRBV5-1, the J gene TRBJ1-1; D unresolved. The CDR3 covers 15 residues. V lost 0 bases and J 0 bases, leaving 9 bases between the germline ends. CDR1 is SGHRS and CDR2 is YFSETQ in the germline V gene. The CDR3 is CASSLGGAMNTEAFF. Here the CDR3 DNA reads TGCGCCAGCAGCTTGGGGGGTGCTATGAACACTGAAGCTTTCTTT.

This clone was picked up many times. CDR3 coding DNA: TGTGCCAGCACATTTACAGGGGACTATGGCTACACCTTC. It translates to CASTFTGDYGYTF. The V call is TRBV28, the J call TRBJ1-2; 7 positions agree with TRBD1. CDR3 size: 13 residues. Per germline, CDR1 MDHEN and CDR2 SYDVKM. The V and J ends lost 7 bases and 3 bases, in that order; junction bases with no gene match: 5.

The sample holds many counts of this clone. The V gene is TRBV27, the J gene TRBJ1-1; no clear D. Trimming removed 3 bases at V and 1 base at J, with 9 bases between. CDR3 length: 14 residues. Per the germline V gene, CDR1 is MNHEY and CDR2 is SMNVEV (reference sequence). The DNA of the CDR3 is TGTGCCAGCAGTTTGACATGGAGGAACACTGAAGCTTTCTTT. Translating it yields CASSLTWRNTEAFF.

This clone came up many times. The rearrangement links TRBV28 to TRBJ2-7; TRBD2 matches at 7 bases. This CDR3 contains 19 residues. Germline CDR1 is MDHEN and CDR2 is SYDVKM. V was clipped by 4 bases and J by 0 bases; unmatched bases: 18. The DNA of the CDR3 is TGTGCCAGCAGTTCGTTTATAATGAGCGGGGACGTTAGCTCCTACGAGCAGTACTTC. Its translation: CASSSFIMSGDVSSYEQYF.